This T cell receptor (beta chain) was sequenced for a study of CD8 T cells in ankylosing spondylitis. TCRdb reprocessed the 5' RACE reads with MiXCR, giving one entry per CDR3 protein. The table has a few hundred thousand distinct CDR3 sequences, less than 25% seen once. This clonotype has a count of ten or more. The CDR3 covers 16 residues. V lost 4 bases to trimming and J lost 4 bases, with 17 bases between them. Germline V gives CDR1 DFQATT, CDR2 SNEGSKA (reference sequence). The TCR originated in a female donor with ankylosing spondylitis or in good health (not recorded which). The V and J genes are TRBV20-1 and TRBJ1-6; D ambiguous. The sequenced sample was blood, either unsorted or a sorted T cell fraction (not recorded which). Here the CDR3 DNA reads TGCAGTGCTATCCCCTCCGGAGGCTTTTATAATTCACCCCTCCACTTT. Protein: CSAIPSGGFYNSPLHF.